The present T cell receptor (beta chain) was sequenced within a study of PD-1 blockade in classical Hodgkin lymphoma. Using immunoSEQ multiplex PCR, the repertoire was profiled, and TCRdb retains in-frame clones only, with some absent. The table records 89,000 or so clones, around nine tenths of them present only once. Overall study results and limits: Those starting nivolumab under 1 year post-ASCT were excluded. As was reported, newly diagnosed patients showed lower baseline TCR diversity than healthy donors did.

Note on this clone: Its antigen remains unidentified.

The trim removed 6 bases at V and 7 bases at J, leaving 18 bases unmatched. Germline V CDR1 and CDR2: SQVTM, ANQGSEA. The CDR3 spans 15 residues. The patients all showed relapse after autologous stem cell transplantation, while their brentuximab vedotin exposure varied. The rearrangement links TRBV29-1 to TRBJ2-7; the match to TRBD1 covers 7 bases. This TCR derives from a human donor with classical Hodgkin lymphoma. Material: peripheral blood mononuclear cells (PBMCs), obtained before the second cycle of nivolumab. The CDR3 region is CSVGPQGVQTHEQYF. The CDR3 nucleotides read TGCAGCGTCGGACCCCAGGGGGTTCAAACCCATGAGCAGTACTTC.